Following are 23 T cell receptor beta chains from one sample sequenced in a study of blood T cell repertoires in COVID-19. Sequencing used immunoSEQ multiplex PCR; TCRdb keeps in-frame clones, though not all of them. The sample holds about 160,000 clones, around 92% seen once. Sequenced material: peripheral blood. These receptor sequences come from a man in his thirties or forties with COVID-19, enrolled during active disease.

This clone has only a few counts. The V call is TRBV5-1, the J call TRBJ2-1, with 9 bases fitting TRBD2. V was pared by 4 bases and J by 0 bases, with 2 bases of the junction left unmatched. The CDR3 consists of 15 residues. Germline values: CDR1 SGHRS, CDR2 YFSETQ. The CDR3 region is CASSLAGFSYNEQFF. The CDR3 bases are TGCGCCAGCAGCCTAGCGGGGTTCTCCTACAATGAGCAGTTCTTC.

V is TRBV12-3 or TRBV12-4 and J is TRBJ1-2; no clear D gene. The CDR3 extends over 13 amino acids. Trimming took off 3 bases at V and 4 bases at J, with 9 bases between the two ends. CDR3 in DNA: TGTGCCAGCAGTTTTAGTGAGGCCTATGGCTACACCTTC. It codes for CASSFSEAYGYTF.

The V call is TRBV10-2, the J call TRBJ2-3, with 8 positions matching TRBD2. CDR3 size: 16 residues. Germline V gene sequence: CDR1 WSHSY, CDR2 SAAADI. V lost 0 bases, J lost 4 bases, and 6 bases stayed unmatched. CDR3 region: CASSESTGGPADTQYF. CDR3 sequence (DNA): TGCGCCAGCAGTGAGTCGACGGGGGGGCCGGCAGATACGCAGTATTTT.

This chain uses TRBV5-1 with TRBJ2-1, with a weak D call TRBD2 (6 bases). This CDR3 is 14 amino acids long. V was trimmed by 1 base and J by 8 bases, leaving 13 bases between them. Germline V gene lookup returns CDR1 SGHRS and CDR2 YFSETQ. CDR3 bases: TGCGCCAGCAGCTTGTACCCGTCGGGGGATGAGCAGTTCTTC. Translation gives CASSLYPSGDEQFF.

This clone was seen a single time. The chain has TRBV5-1 and TRBJ1-1; a weak D match, TRBD1 (6 bases). CDR1 SGHRS and CDR2 YFSETQ come from the germline V gene. CDR3 length: 19 residues. Trimming shortened V by 6 bases and J by 5 bases, and 32 bases separated the two germline ends. CDR3 amino acids: CASTPHLGVVRGASTEAFF. The CDR3 DNA reads TGCGCCAGCACCCCCCATCTGGGTGTCGTCAGGGGCGCTTCGACTGAAGCTTTCTTT.

The gene calls are TRBV9 and TRBJ2-4; no reliable D call. Germline CDR1 reads SGDLS; CDR2 reads YYNGEE. V was trimmed by 0 bases and J by 5 bases, leaving 12 bases between them. CDR3 length equals 15 residues. DNA of the CDR3: TGTGCCAGCAGCGTAGATCGGCAGGTTCAAAACATTCAGTACTTC. It is translated as CASSVDRQVQNIQYF.

This sequence joins TRBV6-2 or TRBV6-3 and TRBJ1-1, with D perhaps TRBD1 (5 bases). The CDR3 has 14 residues. Trimming took 4 bases from V and 1 from J, leaving 10 bases between them. The germline V gene has CDR1 MNHEY and CDR2 SVGEGT. CDR3 nucleotide sequence: TGTGCCAGCAGTTCCCAGACAGAGAACACTGAAGCTTTCTTT. Amino acid sequence: CASSSQTENTEAFF.

The chain carries TRBV7-2 and TRBJ2-1, with 13 positions matching TRBD2. Germline lookup yields CDR1 SGHTA and CDR2 FQGNSA. With 1 base clipped from V and 9 bases from J, the junction kept 3 bases outside the gene matches. The CDR3 covers 15 residues. CDR3 loop: CASSLVTSGGGEQFF. In DNA, the CDR3 is TGTGCCAGCAGCTTAGTCACTAGCGGGGGGGGTGAGCAGTTCTTC. Together with reference TRBV7-2 and TRBJ2-1, the CDR3 gives the full variable domain: GAGVSQSPSNKVTEKGKDVELRCDPISGHTALYWYRQSLGQGLEFLIYFQGNSAPDKSGLPSDRFSAERTGGSVSTLTIQRTQQEDSAVYLCASSLVTSGGGEQFFGPGTRLTVL.

The chain employs TRBV27 and TRBJ2-1; TRBD2 is a possible D gene (6 bases). V gave up 5 bases and J gave up 8 bases, with 19 bases separating them. The CDR3 has 15 residues. The V gene's germline CDR1 is MNHEY and CDR2 SMNVEV (reference sequence). The CDR3 is CASSPRSSDWDEQFF. As DNA, the CDR3 is TGTGCCAGCAGTCCCCGGTCTAGCGATTGGGATGAGCAGTTCTTC.

The chain's CDR3 is CASSPDRGQTQYF. CDR3 DNA sequence: TGTGCCAGCAGTCCAGACAGGGGACAGACCCAGTACTTC. The gene calls are TRBV7-2 and TRBJ2-5; 8 positions agree with TRBD1. The CDR3 covers 13 residues. V was clipped by 6 bases and J by 6 bases; unmatched bases: 6. Germline V gene sequence: CDR1 SGHTA, CDR2 FQGNSA.

This chain joins TRBV5-4 and TRBJ2-5, with TRBD2 matching 7 bases. Germline lookup yields CDR1 SGHNT and CDR2 YYREEE (reference sequence). This CDR3 spans 14 amino acids. J lost 3 bases, V lost 0 bases, and 2 bases had no gene match. The CDR3 is CASSLDLAEETQYF. CDR3 bases: TGTGCCAGCAGCTTGGACCTAGCGGAAGAGACCCAGTACTTC. Drawing the rest from reference TRBV5-4 and TRBJ2-5, the complete variable domain is ETGVTQSPTHLIKTRGQQVTLRCSSQSGHNTVSWYQQALGQGPQFIFQYYREEENGRGNFPPRFSGLQFPNYSSELNVNALELDDSALYLCASSLDLAEETQYFGPGTRLLVL.

This sequence joins TRBV19 and TRBJ1-1; perhaps TRBD1 as D (6 bases). V was cut by 6 bases and J by 0 bases, with 17 bases left in between. Germline V gene data show CDR1 as LNHDA and CDR2 as SQIVND (reference sequence). CDR3 length equals 16 residues. CDR3 nucleotide sequence: TGTGCCAGTAGCGTTACAGGGATAGATGTGAACACTGAAGCTTTCTTT. Its translation is CASSVTGIDVNTEAFF.

In this sample, this clone turned up once. This CDR3 reads CASSLFVAMRGRVTEAFF. CDR3 DNA sequence: TGTGCCAGCAGCCTTTTCGTTGCGATGAGAGGGAGAGTGACTGAAGCTTTCTTT. This chain links TRBV27 with TRBJ1-1, with no clear D. With 6 bases removed from V and 5 bases from J, the gap between germline ends came to 28 bases. Germline CDR1 is MNHEY and CDR2 is SMNVEV (reference sequence). CDR3 length equals 18 residues.

The chain joins TRBV6-5 to TRBJ2-7, with TRBD1 matching over 9 bases. The CDR3 extends over 15 amino acids. Germline V gene lookup returns CDR1 MNHEY and CDR2 SVGAGI. V trimming: 0 bases; J trimming: 4 bases; junction bases outside the gene matches: 4. CDR3 protein: CASSYSQQGAYEQYF. The DNA of the CDR3 is TGTGCCAGCAGTTACTCGCAACAGGGGGCTTACGAGCAGTACTTC.

This chain links TRBV7-6 with TRBJ1-1; possibly TRBD1 for D (5 bases). With 3 bases removed from V and 4 bases from J, the gap between germline ends came to 9 bases. Germline CDR1 and CDR2: SGHVS and FNYEAQ. This CDR3 comprises 13 residues. The CDR3: CASSLGGGTEAFF. The CDR3 DNA reads TGTGCCAGCAGCTTGGGCGGGGGCACTGAAGCTTTCTTT. Based on the CDR3 plus reference TRBV7-6 and TRBJ1-1, the full variable domain is GAGVSQSPRYKVTKRGQDVALRCDPISGHVSLYWYRQALGQGPEFLTYFNYEAQQDKSGLPNDRFSAERPEGSISTLTIQRTEQRDSAMYRCASSLGGGTEAFFGQGTRLTVV.

This clone was picked up a small number of times. This rearrangement joins TRBV5-4 to TRBJ2-3, with TRBD2 matching 8 bases. Germline V CDR1 and CDR2: SGHNT, YYREEE (reference sequence). The CDR3 loop spans 17 amino acids. J lost 2 bases, V lost 1 base, and 9 bases had no gene match. The CDR3 DNA is TGTGCCAGCAGCTTGACCCGGGGGGGTGGAAACACAGATACGCAGTATTTT. Translated: CASSLTRGGGNTDTQYF.

Turning to this clone: Other DNA sequences from this sample encode an identical CDR3 as well. The chain uses TRBV19 and TRBJ2-7; 7 positions match TRBD1. CDR3 length equals 13 residues. V was clipped by 2 bases and J by 2 bases; unmatched bases: 0. Germline CDR1 LNHDA, CDR2 SQIVND (reference sequence). This CDR3 is CASSITGAYEQYF. As DNA, the CDR3 is TGTGCCAGTAGTATAACAGGGGCCTACGAGCAGTACTTC.

V and J are TRBV5-1 and TRBJ2-3; D is undetermined. With 0 bases removed from V and 0 bases from J, the gap between germline ends came to 5 bases. Germline values: CDR1 SGHRS, CDR2 YFSETQ. The CDR3 is 14 residues long. The CDR3 loop reads CASSLGTSTDTQYF. The CDR3 nucleotides read TGCGCCAGCAGCTTGGGTACTAGCACAGATACGCAGTATTTT.

The rearrangement uses TRBV6-2 or TRBV6-3 and TRBJ2-1; D not certain. V was pared by 5 bases and J by 2 bases, with 7 bases between. Germline assignment: CDR1 MNHEY and CDR2 SVGEGT. The CDR3 has 13 amino acids. CDR3 nucleotide sequence: TGTGCCAGCAGTCCCGAGGCCTACAATGAGCAGTTCTTC. Residues: CASSPEAYNEQFF.

The V call is TRBV7-9, the J call TRBJ2-7; the match to TRBD1 covers 10 bases. The J segment lost 7 bases and the V segment lost 4 bases, leaving 10 bases of the junction unmatched. This CDR3 comprises 15 residues. Germline V lookup: CDR1 SEHNR, CDR2 FQNEAQ (reference sequence). The CDR3, as DNA: TGTGCCAGCAGCTACGGGACAGGGGAGGCCGAAGAGCAGTACTTC. Translation gives CASSYGTGEAEEQYF.

The DNA of the CDR3 is TGTGCCAGCAGTTTGGGACAGTTCTCCTACGAGCAGTACTTC. Protein sequence: CASSLGQFSYEQYF. The V gene is TRBV11-2, the J gene TRBJ2-7; 7 bases fit TRBD1. CDR1 and CDR2 (germline): SGHAT, FQNNGV. V trimming: 6 bases; J trimming: 0 bases; junction bases outside the gene matches: 5. The CDR3 runs 14 residues. Full variable domain (outside the CDR3, taken from reference TRBV11-2 and TRBJ2-7): EAGVAQSPRYKIIEKRQSVAFWCNPISGHATLYWYQQILGQGPKLLIQFQNNGVVDDSQLPKDRFSAERLKGVDSTLKIQPAKLEDSAVYLCASSLGQFSYEQYFGPGTRLTVT.

The rearrangement links TRBV7-9 to TRBJ1-5; 10 nucleotides align to TRBD1. The CDR3 totals 15 residues. The germline V gene has CDR1 SEHNR and CDR2 FQNEAQ (reference sequence). V gave up 4 bases and J gave up 3 bases; unmatched junction bases: 3. CDR3 residues: CASSSGQGTNQPQHF. The DNA for the CDR3 is TGTGCCAGCAGCTCGGGACAGGGGACCAATCAGCCCCAGCATTTT.

This rearrangement joins TRBV18 to TRBJ2-7, with 10 bases aligning to TRBD2. The CDR3 is made up of 14 amino acids. From germline, CDR1 is KGHSH and CDR2 LQKENI. J lost 7 bases, V lost 3 bases, and 6 bases had no gene match. The CDR3 nucleotides read TGTGCCAGCTCACCCCCCTCACTAGCGGGGGAGCAGTACTTC. Residues: CASSPPSLAGEQYF.